Below are 10 T cell receptor beta chains sequenced from a single sample in a study of radiotherapy plus CTLA-4 blockade in lung cancer. Clones were sequenced by immunoSEQ multiplex PCR, and TCRdb holds only the in-frame ones, with some missing. Found here are 110,000 or so clones, nearly 80% of them singletons; the top ten hold over 4%. Here the sequenced sample was peripheral blood, taken from a patient treated with radiotherapy plus ipilimumab. The receptors come from a human donor with non-small cell lung cancer who had a partial response to radiotherapy plus ipilimumab.

The chain is built from TRBV6-5 and TRBJ1-5; D not resolved. The CDR3 spans 13 residues. Germline CDR1 is MNHEY and CDR2 is SVGAGI. Trimming shortened V by 7 bases and J by 0 bases, and 7 bases separated the two germline ends. The DNA for the CDR3 is TGTGCCAGCACCTTCGGTAGCAATCAGCCCCAGCATTTT. Translating gives CASTFGSNQPQHF.

This clone has more than one count but fewer than ten. This chain uses TRBV7-9 with TRBJ2-3; D is possibly TRBD2 (6 bases). Germline values: CDR1 SEHNR, CDR2 FQNEAQ (reference sequence). This CDR3 region has 11 residues. CDR3 protein: CATGGTDTQYF. As DNA, the CDR3 is TGTGCAACGGGGGGCACAGATACGCAGTATTTT. The full variable domain, with the rest looked up from reference TRBV7-9 and TRBJ2-3, is DTGVSQNPRHKITKRGQNVTFRCDPISEHNRLYWYRQTLGQGPEFLTYFQNEAQLEKSRLLSDRFSAERPKGSFSTLEIQRTEQGDSAMYLCATGGTDTQYFGPGTRLTVL.

The V call is TRBV4-1, the J call TRBJ1-5, with 10 bases lining up with TRBD1. Germline CDR1 reads MGHRA; CDR2 reads YSYEKL. CDR3 length equals 15 residues. The ends lost 5 bases at V and 7 bases at J; junction bases unmatched: 8. The CDR3 DNA is TGCGCCAGCAGCGCGGGGACAGGGGATCACCAGCCCCAGCATTTT. It translates to CASSAGTGDHQPQHF.

The genes are TRBV28 and TRBJ2-7, with 7 bases lining up with TRBD1. Germline CDR1 MDHEN, CDR2 SYDVKM. With 10 bases clipped from V and 2 bases from J, the junction kept 17 bases outside the gene matches. This CDR3 contains 16 residues. For the CDR3, the DNA is TGTGCCACCCTTTCAAAGGGGGCCGCACACCCCTACGAGCAGTACTTC. Translating it yields CATLSKGAAHPYEQYF.

This chain connects TRBV4-1 to TRBJ2-1; D may be TRBD2 (6 bases). Looked up from germline, CDR1 is MGHRA and CDR2 is YSYEKL. V was trimmed by 0 bases and J by 3 bases, leaving 9 bases between them. This CDR3 region has 15 residues. The CDR3, as DNA: TGCGCCAGCAGCCAAGAGACTAGTTTCTACAATGAGCAGTTCTTC. Translated: CASSQETSFYNEQFF.

This clone was counted a single time. The chain recombines TRBV6-1 with TRBJ1-5; TRBD1 is a possible D gene (6 bases). The germline gives CDR1 MNHNS, CDR2 SASEGT. V dropped 7 bases and J dropped 2 bases, with 15 bases sitting between them. The CDR3 spans 15 residues. CDR3 bases: TGTGCCAGCAAGGGTGGGGGCAGGGGCAATCAGCCCCAGCATTTT. Amino acids: CASKGGGRGNQPQHF.

V and J are TRBV27 and TRBJ2-5; 7 bases agree with TRBD1. There are 16 residues in the CDR3. The V gene end was trimmed by 5 bases and the J gene end by 0 bases; junction bases not matched to a gene: 9. CDR1 is MNHEY, CDR2 SMNVEV, per germline (reference sequence). The CDR3 region has the DNA TGTGCCAGCAGTCCGGGACAGACCCTGTACCAAGAGACCCAGTACTTC. This encodes CASSPGQTLYQETQYF.

The chain links TRBV11-2 to TRBJ1-4, with a possible D match to TRBD1 (5 bases). The V gene lost 5 bases and the J gene lost 8 bases, with 18 bases spanning the gap. The CDR3 consists of 15 residues. Germline V gives CDR1 SGHAT, CDR2 FQNNGV. The CDR3 is CASSQHRRVGEKLFF. The CDR3 DNA sequence: TGTGCCAGCAGCCAACACAGGAGGGTGGGAGAAAAACTGTTTTTT.

The chain has TRBV11-2 and TRBJ2-7; TRBD1 matches 10 bases. The CDR3 spans 14 residues. Germline V gives CDR1 SGHAT, CDR2 FQNNGV. The V gene end was trimmed by 5 bases and the J gene end by 6 bases; junction bases not matched to a gene: 7. The CDR3 loop is CASSPGTGVSEQYF. The CDR3 DNA is TGTGCCAGCAGCCCGGGGACAGGGGTGAGCGAGCAGTACTTC.

The CDR3 loop is CASSYSSSYEQYV. DNA of the CDR3: TGTGCCAGCAGTTACTCTAGCTCCTACGAGCAGTACGTC. J is TRBJ2-7 and V is TRBV6-6; D uncertain. Germline CDR1 MNHNY, CDR2 SVGAGI (reference sequence). Trimming removed 0 bases at V and 0 bases at J, with 3 bases between. This CDR3 region has 13 residues.